Below, 9 T cell receptor beta chains from the same sample are listed, as sequenced in a study of T-cell reconstitution after alpha-beta-depleted transplantation in children. Unique molecular identifiers tagged the TCRbeta library. Each CDR3 protein is one row after TCRdb ran MiXCR on the PCR reads. Of about 900,000 distinct CDR3 sequences in the sample, less than 30% were seen once. The sample here was PBMCs, mostly from graft donor cells, taken 360 days after TCRalphabeta/CD19-depleted stem cell transplant. These TCRs come from a boy under two years old who had a stem cell transplant for SCID, so the T cells may come from the graft donor.

This chain links TRBV27 with TRBJ2-1; TRBD1 agrees at 9 bases. The germline CDR1 and CDR2 sequences are MNHEY and SMNVEV (reference sequence). Unmatched junction bases numbered 4, after V lost 3 bases and J lost 7 bases. CDR3 length equals 14 residues. This chain's CDR3 is CASSLGTGWNEQFF. Written as DNA, the CDR3 is TGTGCCAGCAGTTTGGGGACAGGGTGGAATGAGCAGTTCTTC.

This clonotype was counted many times. The chain links TRBV11-2 to TRBJ1-2; 7 bases agree with TRBD1. CDR1 and CDR2 from the germline V gene are SGHAT and FQNNGV. The trim removed 2 bases at V and 4 bases at J, leaving 7 bases unmatched. The CDR3 extends over 15 amino acids. CDR3 nucleotides: TGTGCCAGCAGCTTAAACGAGGGGGCTGGCTATGGCTACACCTTC. Its translation is CASSLNEGAGYGYTF. The full variable domain, completed using reference TRBV11-2 and TRBJ1-2, is EAGVAQSPRYKIIEKRQSVAFWCNPISGHATLYWYQQILGQGPKLLIQFQNNGVVDDSQLPKDRFSAERLKGVDSTLKIQPAKLEDSAVYLCASSLNEGAGYGYTFGSGTRLTVV.

The rearrangement joins TRBV5-1 to TRBJ2-7; 8 nucleotides line up with TRBD2. V lost 0 bases and J lost 2; bases outside the gene matches: 4. The CDR3 has 15 residues. Germline V lookup: CDR1 SGHRS, CDR2 YFSETQ. The CDR3 loop reads CASSLAERGPYEQYF. The CDR3 DNA sequence: TGCGCCAGCAGCTTGGCTGAGCGGGGGCCCTACGAGCAGTACTTC.

The rearrangement links TRBV5-1 to TRBJ2-3; D remains unclear. Deletions cut 1 base from V and 0 bases from J, with 12 bases between. The germline CDR1 and CDR2 sequences are SGHRS and YFSETQ. The CDR3 runs 16 residues. The CDR3 reads CASSLRVEVSTDTQYF. The CDR3 nucleotides read TGCGCCAGCAGCTTGCGGGTCGAGGTGAGCACAGATACGCAGTATTTT.

The V call is TRBV5-1, the J call TRBJ2-2, with a possible D match to TRBD1 (6 bases). Germline values: CDR1 SGHRS, CDR2 YFSETQ. The CDR3 has 13 amino acids. Trimming removed 7 bases at V and 2 bases at J, with 9 bases between. The CDR3 bases are TGCGCCAGCCGGGACACTAACACCGGGGAGCTGTTTTTT. This codes for CASRDTNTGELFF.

This clonotype was seen a single time. CDR3 in DNA: TGTGCCAGCAGTTACTCCCGTCGGACGGGCGGGAGCTCCTACGAGCAGTACTTC. Its protein is CASSYSRRTGGSSYEQYF. The rearrangement links TRBV6-6 to TRBJ2-7; 7 bases agree with TRBD2. CDR1 is MNHNY and CDR2 is SVGAGI in the germline V gene (reference sequence). J was trimmed by 0 bases and V by 0 bases; bases with no gene match: 11. This CDR3 contains 18 residues.

The CDR3 nucleotides read TGTGCCAGCAGTTCCAACCCTCTTAGGGGCGACAGTACAGATACGCAGTATTTT. It codes for CASSSNPLRGDSTDTQYF. The genes are TRBV28 and TRBJ2-3, with D possibly matching TRBD1 (5 bases). The CDR3 extends over 18 amino acids. From germline, CDR1 is MDHEN and CDR2 SYDVKM. Between the trimmed V and J ends, which lost 4 bases and 3 bases, there was a span of 23 bases.

This clonotype was counted a few times. The missing conserved phenylalanine or tryptophan at the end of this CDR3 makes a read error likely. The DNA is omitted, as the CDR3 cannot be located on it reliably, and the CDR3 follows TCRdb's listing. The gene calls are TRBV9 and TRBJ2-4; the table's D call, TRBD2, has no DNA check behind it. CDR1 is SGDLS and CDR2 is YYNGEE in the germline V gene. The CDR3 has 13 residues if both end residues are counted. The CDR3 loop reads CASSPNRGQRFDL.

This chain joins TRBV20-1 and TRBJ2-5; unclear D gene. CDR3 size: 13 residues. Trimming left V 6 bases short and J 1 base short, with 12 bases between. The germline V gene encodes CDR1 DFQATT and CDR2 SNEGSKA (reference sequence). The chain's CDR3 is CSAPVVAQETQYF. The CDR3 DNA reads as TGCAGTGCCCCCGTAGTAGCCCAAGAGACCCAGTACTTC.